This TCR beta chain came from a study of T cells in Graves' hyperthyroidism and ophthalmopathy. Study results and caveats: The authors' 13 V-J model separated ophthalmopathy from stable hyperthyroidism.

Amplified regions were TCR beta CDR3 sequences from RNA transcripts. The primer set for the first-round RT-PCR of the TCR CDR3 was HTBI. One entry per CDR3 protein, called by TCRdb with MiXCR from the multiplex PCR reads. The table has fewer than 500,000 distinct CDR3 sequences, about 14% seen once. The authors took PBMCs from 8.5 to 10 ml fresh peripheral blood. This CDR3 is 14 amino acids long. The germline gives CDR1 LNHNV, CDR2 YYDKDF (reference sequence). The ends were cut back, 5 bases at V and 0 bases at J, with 11 bases in the middle. This clonotype showed up many times. Its antigen is still unknown.

The origin of this receptor is a woman aged 30 to 39 with Graves' ophthalmopathy. The sequencing sample was made of blood. The chain uses TRBV15 and TRBJ2-7; a weak D match, TRBD1 (5 bases). This CDR3 is CATSSTRVSYEQYF. The CDR3 coding sequence is TGTGCCACCAGCTCGACCAGGGTCTCCTACGAGCAGTACTTC. Looking up the rest from reference TRBV15 and TRBJ2-7 gives the full variable domain: DAMVIQNPRYQVTQFGKPVTLSCSQTLNHNVMYWYQQKSSQAPKLLFHYYDKDFNNEADTPDNFQSRRPNTSFCFLDIRSPGLGDTAMYLCATSSTRVSYEQYFGPGTRLTVT.